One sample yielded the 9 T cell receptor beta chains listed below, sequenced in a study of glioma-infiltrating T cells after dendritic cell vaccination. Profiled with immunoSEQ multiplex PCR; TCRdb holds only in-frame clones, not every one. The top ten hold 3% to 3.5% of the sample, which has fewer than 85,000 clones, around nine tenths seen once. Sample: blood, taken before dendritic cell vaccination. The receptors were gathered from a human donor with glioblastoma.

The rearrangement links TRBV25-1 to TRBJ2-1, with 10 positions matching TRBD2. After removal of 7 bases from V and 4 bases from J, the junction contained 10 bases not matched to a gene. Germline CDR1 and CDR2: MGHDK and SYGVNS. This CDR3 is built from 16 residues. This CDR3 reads CASTNPSGGAYNEQFF. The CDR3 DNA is TGTGCCAGCACTAACCCCAGCGGGGGGGCATACAATGAGCAGTTCTTC.

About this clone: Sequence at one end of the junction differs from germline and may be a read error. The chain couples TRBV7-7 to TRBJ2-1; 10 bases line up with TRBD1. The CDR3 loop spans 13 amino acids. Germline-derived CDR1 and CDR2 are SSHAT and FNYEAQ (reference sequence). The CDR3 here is CASSGTGVGEQFF. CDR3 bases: TGTGCTAGCAGCGGGACAGGGGTGGGTGAGCAGTTCTTC.

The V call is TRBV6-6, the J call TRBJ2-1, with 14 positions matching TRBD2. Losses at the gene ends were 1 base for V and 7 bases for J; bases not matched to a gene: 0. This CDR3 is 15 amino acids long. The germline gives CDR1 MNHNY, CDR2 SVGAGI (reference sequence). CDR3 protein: CASSYWTSGRNEQFF. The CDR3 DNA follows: TGTGCCAGCAGTTACTGGACTAGCGGGAGGAATGAGCAGTTCTTC.

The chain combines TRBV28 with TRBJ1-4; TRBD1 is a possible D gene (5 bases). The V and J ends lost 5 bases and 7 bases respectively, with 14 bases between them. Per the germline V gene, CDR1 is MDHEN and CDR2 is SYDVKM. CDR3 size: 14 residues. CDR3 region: CASSRGGVGEKLFF. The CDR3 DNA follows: TGTGCCAGCAGTCGGGGGGGGGTCGGTGAAAAACTGTTTTTT.

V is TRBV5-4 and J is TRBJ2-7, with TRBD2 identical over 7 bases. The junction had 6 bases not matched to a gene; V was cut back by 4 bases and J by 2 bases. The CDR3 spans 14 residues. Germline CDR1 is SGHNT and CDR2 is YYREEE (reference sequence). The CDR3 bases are TGTGCCAGCAGCACGGGACGGGAGGCCTACGAGCAGTACTTC. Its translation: CASSTGREAYEQYF.

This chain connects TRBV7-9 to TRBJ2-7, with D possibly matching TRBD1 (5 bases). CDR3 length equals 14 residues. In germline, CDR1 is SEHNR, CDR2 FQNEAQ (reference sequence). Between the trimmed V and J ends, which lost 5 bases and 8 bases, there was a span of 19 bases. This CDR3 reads CASSIQGPGGKQYF. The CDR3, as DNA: TGTGCCAGCAGCATCCAGGGTCCGGGTGGGAAGCAGTACTTC.

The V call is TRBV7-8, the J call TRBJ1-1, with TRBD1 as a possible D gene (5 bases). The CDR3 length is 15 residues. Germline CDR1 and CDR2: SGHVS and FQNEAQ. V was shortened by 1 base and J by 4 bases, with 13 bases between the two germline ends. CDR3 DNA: TGTGCCAGCAGCTTAGGAGTGGGGGGATTCACTGAAGCTTTCTTT. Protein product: CASSLGVGGFTEAFF.

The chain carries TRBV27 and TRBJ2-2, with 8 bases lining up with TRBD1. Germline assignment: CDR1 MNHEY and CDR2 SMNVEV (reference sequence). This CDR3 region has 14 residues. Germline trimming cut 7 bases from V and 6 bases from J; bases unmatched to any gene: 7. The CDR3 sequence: CASNRQGPPGELFF. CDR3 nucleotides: TGTGCCAGCAACAGACAGGGGCCCCCCGGGGAGCTGTTTTTT.

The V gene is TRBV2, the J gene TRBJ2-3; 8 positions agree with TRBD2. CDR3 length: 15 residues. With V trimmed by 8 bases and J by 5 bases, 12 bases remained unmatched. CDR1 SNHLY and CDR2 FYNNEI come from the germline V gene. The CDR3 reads CASSMGAGGGDTQYF. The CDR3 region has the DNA TGTGCCAGCTCTATGGGGGCGGGGGGCGGAGATACGCAGTATTTT. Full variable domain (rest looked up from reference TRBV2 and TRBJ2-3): EPEVTQTPSHQVTQMGQEVILRCVPISNHLYFYWYRQILGQKVEFLVSFYNNEISEKSEIFDDQFSVERPDGSNFTLKIRSTKLEDSAMYFCASSMGAGGGDTQYFGPGTRLTVL.